The clone carrying this TCR beta chain appeared a single time. The sample belongs to a study of blood T cell repertoires in COVID-19. Some clones are missing from TCRdb's copy, which holds only in-frame ones; the method was immunoSEQ multiplex PCR. Of roughly 75,000 clones in the sample, approximately 77% were seen once. The receptor's source is a woman between 65 and 79 years old with acute or convalescent COVID-19. Specimen: peripheral blood.

CDR3 nucleotide sequence: TGTGCCACAAGGACAGCACCGACCGGGGAGCTGTTTTTT. This gives the protein CATRTAPTGELFF. The chain is built from TRBV12-3 or TRBV12-4 and TRBJ2-2; a weak D match, TRBD1 (6 bases). Trimming cost V 10 bases and J 5 bases, with 14 bases left between them. There are 13 residues in the CDR3.